These 10 T cell receptor beta chains came from one sample sequenced in a study of CD8 T cells in ankylosing spondylitis. General study points: It appeared that ankylosing spondylitis blood was characterized by a TCR beta motif of fewer than 10 highly homologous variants.

Antigens for these TCRs are unknown. TCRdb redid the calling of the 5' RACE reads with MiXCR, one entry per CDR3 protein. The sample lists roughly 700,000 distinct CDR3 sequences; 15% to 20% were seen once. Sample: blood, either unsorted or a sorted T cell fraction (not recorded which). These receptors were taken from a male donor with ankylosing spondylitis.

The chain is built from TRBV12-3 or TRBV12-4 and TRBJ2-5; 9 nucleotides align to TRBD1. After removal of 5 bases from V and 1 base from J, the junction contained 2 bases not matched to a gene. This CDR3 comprises 14 residues. DNA of the CDR3: TGTGCCAGCAGTGGGGACAGGGTCCAAGAGACCCAGTACTTC. Its translation is CASSGDRVQETQYF.

In its sample, this clonotype was seen a few times. The rearrangement links TRBV6-5 to TRBJ2-7, with TRBD2 as a possible D gene (5 bases). Trimming removed 0 bases at V and 2 bases at J, with 11 bases between. This CDR3 has 15 residues. Per germline, CDR1 MNHEY and CDR2 SVGAGI. CDR3 in DNA: TGTGCCAGCAGTTACTCCGGGGAGACAACCTACGAGCAGTACTTC. The encoded protein is CASSYSGETTYEQYF.

This clonotype was found a few times. The chain links TRBV27 to TRBJ2-7, with D perhaps assigned TRBD1 or TRBD2 (5 bases each). Germline V gene data show CDR1 as MNHEY and CDR2 as SMNVEV (reference sequence). There are 13 residues in the CDR3. The germline V and J ends were trimmed by 5 bases and 6 bases, with 14 bases remaining between them. CDR3 loop: CASSPSGSGEQYF. The CDR3 DNA is TGTGCCAGCAGTCCGTCAGGGAGTGGCGAGCAGTACTTC.

This chain links TRBV5-1 with TRBJ2-7; 10 bases match TRBD1. The CDR3 is 15 residues long. Looked up from germline, CDR1 is SGHRS and CDR2 is YFSETQ. The trim removed 4 bases at V and 4 bases at J, leaving 8 bases unmatched. CDR3 sequence reads: CASSPLDRGIYEQYF. As DNA, the CDR3 is TGCGCCAGCAGCCCCCTGGACAGGGGGATTTACGAGCAGTACTTC.

This clonotype was observed many times. The gene calls are TRBV10-3 and TRBJ1-6; TRBD1 matches 7 bases. CDR3 length: 14 amino acids. V shed 6 bases, J shed 7 bases, and the junction held 6 bases outside the gene matches. CDR1 and CDR2 from the germline V gene are ENHRY and SYGVKD. The DNA of the CDR3 is TGTGCCATCAGGACCACAGGGGACAATTCACCCCTCCACTTT. It encodes CAIRTTGDNSPLHF.

The V and J genes are TRBV29-1 and TRBJ1-1; D is undetermined. CDR1 is SQVTM and CDR2 is ANQGSEA in the germline V gene. V was shortened by 7 bases and J by 1 base, with 10 bases between the two germline ends. The CDR3 consists of 12 residues. CDR3 loop: CSAGQPNTEAFF. The CDR3 nucleotides read TGCAGCGCCGGCCAGCCGAACACTGAAGCTTTCTTT. The whole variable domain, remainder taken from reference TRBV29-1 and TRBJ1-1, is SAVISQKPSRDICQRGTSLTIQCQVDSQVTMMFWYRQQPGQSLTLIATANQGSEATYESGFVIDKFPISRPNLTFSTLTVSNMSPEDSSIYLCSAGQPNTEAFFGQGTRLTVV.

This clonotype was observed a few times. The chain recombines TRBV29-1 with TRBJ1-2, with no clear D. Trimming took off 1 base at V and 8 bases at J, with 11 bases between the two ends. The germline V gene has CDR1 SQVTM and CDR2 ANQGSEA. CDR3 size: 12 residues. This CDR3 reads CSVEGETSGYTF. CDR3 in DNA: TGCAGCGTTGAAGGAGAAACGTCAGGCTACACCTTC.

The chain carries TRBV27 and TRBJ1-6; D may be TRBD1 (5 bases). Germline V lookup: CDR1 MNHEY, CDR2 SMNVEV (reference sequence). The CDR3 covers 15 residues. Trimming removed 3 bases from V and 7 bases from J, with 13 bases in between. In DNA form, the CDR3 reads TGTGCCAGCAGTTTCACGACAGCGAAAAATTCACCCCTCCACTTT. Translation gives CASSFTTAKNSPLHF.

The genes are TRBV20-1 and TRBJ2-7, with D possibly being TRBD1 (5 bases). CDR1 is DFQATT, CDR2 SNEGSKA, per germline (reference sequence). The CDR3 contains 14 residues. The V end was cut by 6 bases, the J end by 1 base, with 16 bases between. Written as DNA, the CDR3 is TGCAGTGCCAGGGCCTTGGGCGGATCCTACGAGCAGTACTTC. Translation: CSARALGGSYEQYF.

A few counts support this clonotype. The rearrangement joins TRBV4-1 to TRBJ2-1; TRBD1 matches at 9 bases. This CDR3 spans 17 amino acids. Germline trimming cut 0 bases from V and 5 bases from J; bases unmatched to any gene: 8. CDR1 and CDR2 from the germline V gene are MGHRA and YSYEKL. The CDR3 protein is CASSQDWTGEPHNEQFF. The CDR3 nucleotides read TGCGCCAGCAGCCAAGATTGGACAGGGGAACCTCACAATGAGCAGTTCTTC.